The rows below give T cell receptor beta chains drawn from one sample of a study of radiotherapy plus CTLA-4 blockade in lung cancer. Sequencing used immunoSEQ multiplex PCR; TCRdb keeps in-frame clones, though not all of them. Among 50,000 to 75,000 clones, 77% were seen once, and the ten largest hold about 4.2%. Sequences were derived from peripheral blood, sampled from a patient treated with radiotherapy plus ipilimumab. These receptors all come from a human donor with non-small cell lung cancer who had a complete response to radiotherapy plus ipilimumab. Both conserved end residues are part of each CDR3. The D gene is left open where the match is weak. Size is omitted from some rows. Given values are once, few, many or a class for expanded clones.

v_call	d_call	clone_size	j_call	cdr3_aa	cdr3_nt
TRBV18	NA	NA	TRBJ1-4	CASSLEDRLSEKLFF	TGTGCCAGCTCACTCGAAGACAGGTTGAGTGAAAAACTGTTTTTT
TRBV7-9	NA	once	TRBJ2-7	CASSPSAWAEQYF	TGTGCCAGCAGCCCCAGTGCCTGGGCCGAGCAGTACTTC
TRBV7-2	NA	NA	TRBJ2-1	CASSLAPWTDNEQFF	TGTGCCAGCAGCTTAGCCCCCTGGACAGACAATGAGCAGTTCTTC
TRBV19	TRBD1	NA	TRBJ1-5	CASSRGTGDDQPQHF	TGTGCCAGTAGTCGCGGGACAGGGGATGATCAGCCCCAGCATTTT
TRBV5-1	TRBD2	NA	TRBJ2-1	CASSLTSGALPQFF	TGCGCCAGCAGCCTCACTAGCGGGGCCTTGCCTCAGTTCTTC
TRBV7-9	NA	NA	TRBJ1-2	CASSLRFGGDNGYTF	TGTGCCAGCAGCTTGCGATTTGGGGGGGATAATGGCTACACCTTC
TRBV4-1	TRBD2	NA	TRBJ2-1	CASSQGGLADYNEQFF	TGCGCCAGCAGCCAGGGGGGACTAGCGGACTACAATGAGCAGTTCTTC
TRBV4-3	TRBD1	NA	TRBJ2-3	CASSSGTGTDTQYF	TGCGCCAGCAGCTCTGGGACAGGCACAGATACGCAGTATTTT
TRBV19	TRBD1	NA	TRBJ2-2	CASSPDRATGELFF	TGTGCCAGTAGCCCGGACAGGGCAACCGGGGAGCTGTTTTTT
TRBV10-2	NA	NA	TRBJ2-3	CASSEYGTDTQYF	TGCGCCAGCAGTGAGTACGGCACAGATACGCAGTATTTT
TRBV5-4	TRBD2	NA	TRBJ2-3	CASSERTSGFTDTQYF	TGTGCCAGCAGCGAAAGGACTAGCGGATTCACAGATACGCAGTATTTT
TRBV5-1	NA	NA	TRBJ2-1	CASSARTEAYNEQFF	TGCGCCAGCAGCGCCAGGACGGAGGCCTACAATGAGCAGTTCTTC
TRBV7-9	NA	NA	TRBJ2-3	CASSSQLDTQYF	TGTGCCAGCAGCTCCCAGCTAGATACGCAGTATTTT
TRBV2	NA	NA	TRBJ2-7	CASSERGPSYEQYF	TGTGCCAGCAGTGAACGGGGGCCGTCCTACGAGCAGTACTTC
TRBV5-1	TRBD2	NA	TRBJ2-3	CASSLEGGAVDTQYF	TGCGCCAGCAGCTTGGAGGGAGGGGCGGTAGATACGCAGTATTTT
TRBV7-2	NA	NA	TRBJ1-5	CASSPTSQNNQPQHF	TGTGCCAGCAGCCCCACGAGCCAGAACAATCAGCCCCAGCATTTT
TRBV2	NA	few	TRBJ2-5	CASRVGFQETQYF	TGTGCCAGCAGGGTGGGGTTCCAAGAGACCCAGTACTTC
TRBV6-1	NA	NA	TRBJ2-3	CASSLDAADTQYF	TGTGCCAGCAGCCTAGACGCGGCAGATACGCAGTATTTT
TRBV7-8	TRBD2	NA	TRBJ2-5	CASSISGLAGDKTQYF	TGTGCCAGCAGCATTTCGGGACTAGCGGGAGATAAGACCCAGTACTTC
TRBV27	NA	NA	TRBJ1-2	CASRGAWTANYGYTF	TGTGCCAGCAGAGGAGCTTGGACGGCTAACTATGGCTACACCTTC
TRBV9	TRBD2	few	TRBJ2-7	CASSAVAGGPYEQYF	TGTGCCAGCAGCGCCGTAGCGGGGGGCCCTTACGAGCAGTACTTC
TRBV29-1	NA	NA	TRBJ1-5	CSVVDSFGNQPQHF	TGCAGCGTCGTCGACAGCTTCGGCAATCAGCCCCAGCATTTT
TRBV7-9	NA	few	TRBJ1-6	CASSLELGQEPPLHF	TGTGCCAGCAGCTTAGAATTGGGACAAGAACCACCCCTCCACTTT
TRBV11-2	NA	NA	TRBJ1-2	CASSHGWGYTF	TGTGCCAGCAGTCATGGGTGGGGCTACACCTTC
TRBV4-1	NA	NA	TRBJ1-1	CASSQDEGRTEAFF	TGCGCCAGCAGCCAAGACGAAGGAAGAACTGAAGCTTTCTTT
TRBV29-1	TRBD1	NA	TRBJ2-3	CSVDSGTGATDTQYF	TGCAGCGTTGATTCCGGGACAGGGGCGACAGATACGCAGTATTTT
TRBV6-1	TRBD2	NA	TRBJ2-1	CASSQAPPGLAGGHEQFF	TGTGCCAGCAGTCAAGCACCCCCGGGACTAGCGGGAGGCCATGAGCAGTTCTTC
TRBV9	TRBD2	NA	TRBJ2-1	CASSVAGGPYNEQFF	TGTGCCAGCAGCGTAGCGGGGGGTCCTTACAATGAGCAGTTCTTC
TRBV2	TRBD2	NA	TRBJ2-3	CASRRDGGAEDTQYF	TGTGCCAGCAGGCGGGACGGGGGGGCCGAAGATACGCAGTATTTT